This record covers a single T cell receptor beta chain. Time point noted: baseline pretreatment blood. Treatment reported: 15 Gy SBRT to primary tumor, nephrectomy 4 weeks later. The CDR3 is 13 amino acids. The V gene lost 11 bases and the J gene lost 3 bases, with 15 bases spanning the gap. The germline V gene encodes CDR1 SNHLY and CDR2 FYNNEI. The source of the sample is a study of radiation and T cells in renal cell carcinoma. Method: immunoSEQ multiplex PCR; TCRdb's copy keeps in-frame clones and lacks some. The repertoire holds about 95,000 clones, with 80% to 90% as singletons. This receptor was obtained from a man in his forties or fifties with renal cell carcinoma. The sample here was blood, taken from a patient whose treatment included radiotherapy and nephrectomy. The rearrangement links TRBV2 to TRBJ2-3; D perhaps matches TRBD2 (6 bases). CDR3 loop: CAGGTVQTDTQYF. DNA of the CDR3: TGTGCCGGAGGGACTGTCCAAACAGATACGCAGTATTTT.